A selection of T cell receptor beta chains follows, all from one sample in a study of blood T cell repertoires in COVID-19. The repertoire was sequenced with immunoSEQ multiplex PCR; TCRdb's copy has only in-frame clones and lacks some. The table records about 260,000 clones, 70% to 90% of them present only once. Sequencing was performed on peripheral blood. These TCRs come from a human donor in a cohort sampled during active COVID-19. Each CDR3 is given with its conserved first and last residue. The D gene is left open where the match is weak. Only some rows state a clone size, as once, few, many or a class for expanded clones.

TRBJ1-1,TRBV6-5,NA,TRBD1,CASSFYRGGTTEAFF,TGTGCCAGCAGTTTCTACAGGGGAGGAACAACTGAAGCTTTCTTT
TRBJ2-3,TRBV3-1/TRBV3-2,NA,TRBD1,CASSYLTGQPTDTQYF,TGTGCCAGCAGCTATCTGACAGGGCAGCCCACAGATACGCAGTATTTT
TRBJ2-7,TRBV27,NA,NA,CASALRQSYEQYF,TGTGCCAGCGCCCTAAGACAGTCCTACGAGCAGTACTTC
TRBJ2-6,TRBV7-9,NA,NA,CASGRLRLSSGANVLTF,TGTGCCAGCGGTCGACTGCGTCTTAGCTCTGGGGCCAACGTCCTGACTTTC
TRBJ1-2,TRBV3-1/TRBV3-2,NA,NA,CASSQGRGRSYGYTF,TGTGCCAGCAGCCAGGGTCGGGGGAGGAGTTATGGCTACACCTTC
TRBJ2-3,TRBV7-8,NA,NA,CASSLVLVAVVTDTQYF,TGTGCCAGCAGCTTAGTTTTGGTGGCTGTGGTCACAGATACGCAGTATTTT
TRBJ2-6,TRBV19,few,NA,CASSMSGAGANVLTF,TGTGCCAGTAGTATGTCAGGGGCTGGGGCCAACGTCCTGACTTTC
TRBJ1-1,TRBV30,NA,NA,CAWFSDMNTEAFF,TGTGCCTGGTTCAGTGACATGAACACTGAAGCTTTCTTT
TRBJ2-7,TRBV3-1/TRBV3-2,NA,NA,CASSQDLVLNYEQYF,TGTGCCAGCAGCCAAGATCTGGTGCTAAACTACGAGCAGTACTTC
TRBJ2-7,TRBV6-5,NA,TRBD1,CASSSGQGLRNYEQYF,TGTGCCAGCAGTTCCGGACAGGGCCTTAGAAACTACGAGCAGTACTTC
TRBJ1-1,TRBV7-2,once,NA,CASSSSRLDTEAFF,TGTGCCAGCAGCTCTTCCCGACTCGACACTGAAGCTTTCTTT